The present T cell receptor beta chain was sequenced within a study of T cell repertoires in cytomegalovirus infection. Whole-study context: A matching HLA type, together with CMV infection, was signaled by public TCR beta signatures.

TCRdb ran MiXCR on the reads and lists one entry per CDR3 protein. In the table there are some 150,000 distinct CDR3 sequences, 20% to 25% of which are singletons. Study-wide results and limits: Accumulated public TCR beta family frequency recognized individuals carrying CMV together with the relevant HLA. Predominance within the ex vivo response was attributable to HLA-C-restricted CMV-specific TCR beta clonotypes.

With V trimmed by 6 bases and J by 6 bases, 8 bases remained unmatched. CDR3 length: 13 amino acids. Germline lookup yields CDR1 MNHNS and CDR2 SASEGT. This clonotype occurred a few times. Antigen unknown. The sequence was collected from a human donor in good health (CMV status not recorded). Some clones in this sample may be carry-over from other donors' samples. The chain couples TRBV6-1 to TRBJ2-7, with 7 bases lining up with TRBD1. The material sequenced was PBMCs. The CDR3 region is CASRVTGASEQYF. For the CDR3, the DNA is TGTGCCAGCAGAGTAACAGGGGCAAGCGAGCAGTACTTC.